The clone carrying this TCR beta chain occurred many times. Germline V gene data show CDR1 as MNHNS and CDR2 as SASEGT. The CDR3 is made up of 15 amino acids. The ends were cut back, 2 bases at V and 10 bases at J, with 18 bases in the middle. The sample is drawn from a study of T-cell memory formation after mild COVID-19. TCRdb redid the calling of the 5' RACE reads with MiXCR, one entry per CDR3 protein. The profile covers about 150,000 distinct CDR3 sequences, with roughly 6.3% appearing a single time and around 2% taken by the ten largest. The sequenced material came from PBMCs or a T cell subset sorted from them (not recorded which). The V and J genes are TRBV6-1 and TRBJ2-1, with a possible D match to TRBD1 (6 bases). The TCR sequence derives from an adult woman who had mild COVID-19 (a few samples of this study predate the infection). Cell type and time point are not known. In nucleotides, the CDR3 is TGTGCCAGCAGTGAAACAGGGATACCGAGGTACGAGCAGTTCTTC. This encodes CASSETGIPRYEQFF.